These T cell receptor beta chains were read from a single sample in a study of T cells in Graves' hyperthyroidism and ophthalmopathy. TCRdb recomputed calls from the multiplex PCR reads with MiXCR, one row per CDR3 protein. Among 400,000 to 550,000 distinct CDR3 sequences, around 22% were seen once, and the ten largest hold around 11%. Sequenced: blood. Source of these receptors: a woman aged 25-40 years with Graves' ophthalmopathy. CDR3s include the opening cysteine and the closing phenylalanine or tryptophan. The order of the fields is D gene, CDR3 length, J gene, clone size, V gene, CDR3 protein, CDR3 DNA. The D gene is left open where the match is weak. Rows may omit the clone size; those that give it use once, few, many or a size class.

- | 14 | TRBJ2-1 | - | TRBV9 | CASSDRDRSNEQFF | TGTGCCAGCAGCGACCGAGACAGGAGCAATGAGCAGTTCTTC
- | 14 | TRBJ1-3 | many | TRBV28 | CASSRGASGNTIYF | TGTGCCAGCAGCAGGGGAGCTTCAGGAAACACCATATATTTT
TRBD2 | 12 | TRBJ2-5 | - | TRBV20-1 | CSALPGGETQYF | TGCAGTGCGCTCCCGGGGGGAGAGACCCAGTACTTC
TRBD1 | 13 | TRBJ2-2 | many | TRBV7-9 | CAMQTGIGGELFF | TGTGCCATGCAGACAGGGATAGGCGGGGAGCTGTTTTTT
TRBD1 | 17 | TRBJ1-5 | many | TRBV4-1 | CASSQSQTGLGNQPQHF | TGCGCCAGCAGTCAGAGCCAGACAGGGTTGGGCAATCAGCCCCAGCATTTT
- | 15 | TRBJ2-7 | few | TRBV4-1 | CASSRATSEYIEQYF | TGCGCCAGCAGCCGTGCGACTAGTGAGTATATAGAGCAGTACTTC
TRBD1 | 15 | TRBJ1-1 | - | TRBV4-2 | CASSHPPGQGSEAFF | TGTGCCAGCAGCCATCCCCCGGGACAGGGGTCTGAAGCTTTCTTT
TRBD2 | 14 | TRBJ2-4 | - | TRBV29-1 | CSATGLAGENIKYF | TGCAGCGCAACGGGACTAGCGGGGGAAAACATTAAGTACTTC
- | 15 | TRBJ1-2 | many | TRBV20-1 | CSATPRPLNNYGYAF | TGCAGTGCTACCCCCCGGCCCCTTAACAACTATGGCTACGCCTTC
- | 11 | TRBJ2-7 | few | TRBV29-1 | CSVEISYEQYF | TGCAGCGTTGAGATCTCGTACGAGCAGTACTTC
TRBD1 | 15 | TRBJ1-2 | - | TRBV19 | CASSLYRGRIYGYTF | TGTGCCAGTAGTCTGTACAGGGGGCGCATCTATGGCTACACCTTC
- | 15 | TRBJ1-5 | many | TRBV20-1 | CSARPIGNSNQPQHF | TGCAGTGCTAGACCGATCGGCAATAGCAATCAGCCCCAGCATTTT
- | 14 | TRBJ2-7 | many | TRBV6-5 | CASSLLSGSNEQYF | TGTGCCAGCAGCCTACTATCAGGTAGCAACGAGCAGTACTTC
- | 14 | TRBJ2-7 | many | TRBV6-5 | CASSSRFLSYEQYF | TGTGCCAGCAGTTCCCGATTCCTCTCCTACGAGCAGTACTTC
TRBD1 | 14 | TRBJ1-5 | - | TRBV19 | CASSTWTGKKAQHF | TGTGCCAGTAGTACTTGGACAGGGAAAAAAGCCCAGCATTTT
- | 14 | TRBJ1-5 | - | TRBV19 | CASSITVSNQPQHF | TGTGCCAGTAGTATCACAGTTAGCAATCAGCCCCAGCATTTT
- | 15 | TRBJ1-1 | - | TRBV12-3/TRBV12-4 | CASSSPRPMNTEAFF | TGTGCCAGCAGTTCCCCCCGTCCCATGAACACTGAAGCTTTCTTT
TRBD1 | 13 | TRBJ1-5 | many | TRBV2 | CASSRDSNAPQHF | TGTGCCAGCAGCCGGGACAGTAATGCGCCCCAGCATTTT
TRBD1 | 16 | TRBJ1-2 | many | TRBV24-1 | CATSDFTGTGNYGYTF | TGTGCCACCAGTGATTTCACCGGGACAGGAAACTATGGCTACACCTTC
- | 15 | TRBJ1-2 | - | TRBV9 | CASSVGEDLMYGYTF | TGTGCCAGCAGCGTAGGGGAAGACCTTATGTATGGCTACACCTTC
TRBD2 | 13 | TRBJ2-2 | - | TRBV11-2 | CASSFGLAGELFF | TGTGCCAGCAGCTTTGGACTAGCCGGGGAGCTGTTTTTT
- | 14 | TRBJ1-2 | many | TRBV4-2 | CASSQEKQATPYTF | TGTGCCAGCAGCCAAGAAAAACAGGCGACTCCGTACACCTTC